This is a list of T cell receptor beta chains from one sample in a study of T cells in Graves' hyperthyroidism and ophthalmopathy. MiXCR was run by TCRdb on the multiplex PCR reads, yielding one entry per CDR3 protein. The sample has some 800,000 distinct CDR3 sequences, about 38% seen once; the top ten hold approximately 8.7%. The source material was blood. The source is a man between 18 and 35 years old with Graves' hyperthyroidism. CDR3s include the opening cysteine and the closing phenylalanine or tryptophan. The D gene is left open where the match is weak. Some rows mark clone size as missing; the rest say once, few, many or name a class of expanded clone.

cdr3_length: 15
j_call: TRBJ2-7
clone_size: NA
v_call: TRBV12-3/TRBV12-4
d_call: NA
cdr3_nt: TGTGCCAGCAGTGAAGACTCAGGACTCTCCTACGAGCAGTACTTC
cdr3_aa: CASSEDSGLSYEQYF

cdr3_length: 17
j_call: TRBJ2-2
clone_size: few
v_call: TRBV19
d_call: NA
cdr3_nt: TGTGCCAGCAACGGACTAGGGACACAAAACAACACCGGGGAGCTGTTTTTT
cdr3_aa: CASNGLGTQNNTGELFF

cdr3_length: 17
j_call: TRBJ1-1
clone_size: NA
v_call: TRBV19
d_call: TRBD1
cdr3_nt: TGTGCCAGTAGTGCTTTAACGCTTGGACAGGGTGGCACTGAAGCTTTCTTT
cdr3_aa: CASSALTLGQGGTEAFF

cdr3_length: 13
j_call: TRBJ1-1
clone_size: few
v_call: TRBV9
d_call: NA
cdr3_nt: TGTGCCAGCAGCGTTAAAAGTGGCACTGAAGCTTTCTTT
cdr3_aa: CASSVKSGTEAFF

cdr3_length: 16
j_call: TRBJ1-2
clone_size: NA
v_call: TRBV2
d_call: NA
cdr3_nt: TGTGCCAGCAGTGATACGGAGCGGGCATCCGGGGAGCTGTTCTTCTTC
cdr3_aa: CASSDTERASGELFFF

cdr3_length: 16
j_call: TRBJ2-7
clone_size: few
v_call: TRBV9
d_call: NA
cdr3_nt: TGCGCCAGCAGCCAAGACGGGCGGAGAAGCTCCTACGAGCAGTACTTC
cdr3_aa: CASSQDGRRSSYEQYF

cdr3_length: 14
j_call: TRBJ2-7
clone_size: NA
v_call: TRBV5-5
d_call: TRBD2
cdr3_nt: TGTGCCAGCAGCCGGACTAGCGCAACCTACGAGCAGTACTTC
cdr3_aa: CASSRTSATYEQYF

cdr3_length: 14
j_call: TRBJ1-5
clone_size: many
v_call: TRBV25-1
d_call: NA
cdr3_nt: TGTGCCAGCAGTGAGCAGGAGAGCAATCAGCCCCAGCATTTT
cdr3_aa: CASSEQESNQPQHF

cdr3_length: 17
j_call: TRBJ2-6
clone_size: many
v_call: TRBV29-1
d_call: NA
cdr3_nt: TGCAGCGCCTTCTCGGGGACACGAGGCTCTGGGGCCAACGTCCTGACTTTC
cdr3_aa: CSAFSGTRGSGANVLTF

cdr3_length: 17
j_call: TRBJ1-5
clone_size: NA
v_call: TRBV2
d_call: TRBD1
cdr3_nt: TGTGCCAGCAGTGAAGCGCCTTACTGGACAGGGGATCAGCCCCAGCATTTT
cdr3_aa: CASSEAPYWTGDQPQHF

cdr3_length: 15
j_call: TRBJ1-5
clone_size: many
v_call: TRBV2
d_call: TRBD1
cdr3_nt: TGTGCCAGCAGTGCGGGACAGGGGTCCAATCAGCCCCAGCATTTT
cdr3_aa: CASSAGQGSNQPQHF

cdr3_length: 14
j_call: TRBJ1-5
clone_size: NA
v_call: TRBV19
d_call: TRBD1
cdr3_nt: TGTGCCAGTAGTATCACAGGGGTGGGTCAGCCCCAGCATTTT
cdr3_aa: CASSITGVGQPQHF

cdr3_length: 16
j_call: TRBJ2-6
clone_size: many
v_call: TRBV19
d_call: NA
cdr3_nt: TGTGCCAGTACTGGGCAGAAAAGGGCTGGGGCCAACGTCCTGACTTTC
cdr3_aa: CASTGQKRAGANVLTF

cdr3_length: 14
j_call: TRBJ2-7
clone_size: NA
v_call: TRBV7-2
d_call: NA
cdr3_nt: TGTGCCAGCAGCCTACCCTCGGACCCCGACGAGCAGTACTTC
cdr3_aa: CASSLPSDPDEQYF

cdr3_length: 13
j_call: TRBJ2-5
clone_size: NA
v_call: TRBV19
d_call: NA
cdr3_nt: TGTGCCAGTAGCACTAGGGTAGAAGAGACCCAGTACTTC
cdr3_aa: CASSTRVEETQYF

cdr3_length: 18
j_call: TRBJ2-6
clone_size: NA
v_call: TRBV7-8
d_call: NA
cdr3_nt: TGTGCCAGCAGTTCTCCGGGTGGTCACAGCTCTGGGGCCAACGTCCTGACTTTC
cdr3_aa: CASSSPGGHSSGANVLTF

cdr3_length: 14
j_call: TRBJ1-1
clone_size: few
v_call: TRBV6-6
d_call: NA
cdr3_nt: TGTGCCAGCAGTCCGGACGTACTTTTCACTGAAGCTTTCTTT
cdr3_aa: CASSPDVLFTEAFF

cdr3_length: 14
j_call: TRBJ2-7
clone_size: NA
v_call: TRBV7-8
d_call: TRBD2
cdr3_nt: TGTGCCAGCAGCCATCAGCGGGAGAGGCGCAAAAAGTACTTC
cdr3_aa: CASSHQRERRKKYF

cdr3_length: 15
j_call: TRBJ2-7
clone_size: NA
v_call: TRBV5-1
d_call: TRBD1
cdr3_nt: TGCGCCAGCAGCCCAGAGACAGGGGGCTTCTACGAGCAGTACTTC
cdr3_aa: CASSPETGGFYEQYF

cdr3_length: 14
j_call: TRBJ1-1
clone_size: many
v_call: TRBV7-2
d_call: NA
cdr3_nt: TGTGCCAGCAGCTCGGGAGTCATGAACACTGAAGCTTTCTTT
cdr3_aa: CASSSGVMNTEAFF

cdr3_length: 14
j_call: TRBJ2-7
clone_size: few
v_call: TRBV5-6
d_call: NA
cdr3_nt: TGTGCCAGCAGCTCCGGACGGAGCTCCTACGAGCAGTACTTC
cdr3_aa: CASSSGRSSYEQYF

cdr3_length: 14
j_call: TRBJ2-7
clone_size: few
v_call: TRBV5-1
d_call: NA
cdr3_nt: TGCGCCAGCAGCTTGGACGGTCTCTCCTACGAGCAGTACTTC
cdr3_aa: CASSLDGLSYEQYF

cdr3_length: 13
j_call: TRBJ2-7
clone_size: NA
v_call: TRBV29-1
d_call: NA
cdr3_nt: TGCAGCGTTGCGTCCAGGGCCTCCTACGAGCAGTACTTC
cdr3_aa: CSVASRASYEQYF

cdr3_length: 15
j_call: TRBJ2-7
clone_size: once
v_call: TRBV6-6
d_call: NA
cdr3_nt: TGTGCCAGCAGTTACCACCAAGACAGCCGCTACGAGCAGTACTTC
cdr3_aa: CASSYHQDSRYEQYF

cdr3_length: 13
j_call: TRBJ1-1
clone_size: many
v_call: TRBV25-1
d_call: TRBD1
cdr3_nt: TGTGCCAGCAGTGTCGGGACAGGGAGTGGAGCTTTCTTT
cdr3_aa: CASSVGTGSGAFF

cdr3_length: 16
j_call: TRBJ1-4
clone_size: few
v_call: TRBV7-9
d_call: TRBD1
cdr3_nt: TGTGCCAGCAGCCCGGACCGGGACAGGCCTAATGAAAAACTGTTTTTT
cdr3_aa: CASSPDRDRPNEKLFF

cdr3_length: 15
j_call: TRBJ2-7
clone_size: NA
v_call: TRBV25-1
d_call: NA
cdr3_nt: TGTGCCAGCAGTGAACCCGGGACGTTCTCCTACGAGCAGTACTTC
cdr3_aa: CASSEPGTFSYEQYF

cdr3_length: 12
j_call: TRBJ1-1
clone_size: few
v_call: TRBV5-6
d_call: NA
cdr3_nt: TGTGCCAGCAGCTGGGCGGGGGCAGAGGCTTTCTTT
cdr3_aa: CASSWAGAEAFF

cdr3_length: 16
j_call: TRBJ1-2
clone_size: many
v_call: TRBV10-3
d_call: TRBD1
cdr3_nt: TGTGCCATCAGTGACCCGGGACAGGGGGAGATTGATGGCTACACCTTC
cdr3_aa: CAISDPGQGEIDGYTF

cdr3_length: 14
j_call: TRBJ2-2
clone_size: NA
v_call: TRBV9
d_call: NA
cdr3_nt: TGTGCCAGCAGCTTTTCCACAGGCAGCGGGGAGCTGTTTTTT
cdr3_aa: CASSFSTGSGELFF

cdr3_length: 14
j_call: TRBJ2-7
clone_size: NA
v_call: TRBV29-1
d_call: TRBD2
cdr3_nt: TGCAGCGTTGAAAGCGGACTAGCGGACTACGAGCAGTACTTC
cdr3_aa: CSVESGLADYEQYF

cdr3_length: 17
j_call: TRBJ1-2
clone_size: many
v_call: TRBV5-4
d_call: NA
cdr3_nt: TGTGCCAGCAGCCAAGATCCGAGGGGCATAGCTAACTATGGCTACACCTTC
cdr3_aa: CASSQDPRGIANYGYTF

cdr3_length: 13
j_call: TRBJ2-7
clone_size: NA
v_call: TRBV5-1
d_call: NA
cdr3_nt: TGTGCCAGCAGTTACTCGGAGACCTACGAGCAGTACTTC
cdr3_aa: CASSYSETYEQYF

cdr3_length: 15
j_call: TRBJ2-2
clone_size: many
v_call: TRBV24-1
d_call: NA
cdr3_nt: TGTGCCACCAGTGATACCCGGAAGGGAGGAGGGGAGCTGTTTTTT
cdr3_aa: CATSDTRKGGGELFF

cdr3_length: 16
j_call: TRBJ1-3
clone_size: many
v_call: TRBV10-3
d_call: NA
cdr3_nt: TGTGCCATCAGTGAGGAGGGAGGGGTACTTGGAAACACCATATATTTT
cdr3_aa: CAISEEGGVLGNTIYF

cdr3_length: 16
j_call: TRBJ2-7
clone_size: NA
v_call: TRBV7-8
d_call: TRBD1
cdr3_nt: TGTGCCAGCAGCTCTGAATTGGGGACAGGAACCTACGAGCAGTACTTC
cdr3_aa: CASSSELGTGTYEQYF

cdr3_length: 14
j_call: TRBJ1-5
clone_size: NA
v_call: TRBV2
d_call: NA
cdr3_nt: TGTGCCAGTGGGATATGGGGTGGCAATCAGCCCCAGCATTTT
cdr3_aa: CASGIWGGNQPQHF

cdr3_length: 13
j_call: TRBJ1-2
clone_size: NA
v_call: TRBV29-1
d_call: NA
cdr3_nt: TGCAGCAGTCCAGGGGCTGCTTACTATGGCTACACCTTC
cdr3_aa: CSSPGAAYYGYTF

cdr3_length: 16
j_call: TRBJ1-6
clone_size: NA
v_call: TRBV15
d_call: NA
cdr3_nt: TGTGCCACCAGCAGAGAAGTCCGGACAGCGAATTCACCCCTCCACTTT
cdr3_aa: CATSREVRTANSPLHF

cdr3_length: 15
j_call: TRBJ1-3
clone_size: NA
v_call: TRBV5-1
d_call: TRBD1
cdr3_nt: TGCGCCAGCAGCTTCACAGGGGGATCTGGAAGCACCATATATTTT
cdr3_aa: CASSFTGGSGSTIYF

cdr3_length: 15
j_call: TRBJ2-2
clone_size: NA
v_call: TRBV10-3
d_call: NA
cdr3_nt: TGTGCCATCAGTGCTAGAGAGGCGAACACCGGGGAGCTGTTTTTT
cdr3_aa: CAISAREANTGELFF

cdr3_length: 14
j_call: TRBJ1-3
clone_size: NA
v_call: TRBV2
d_call: TRBD1
cdr3_nt: TGTGCCAACATCCCAGGACAGGGTGCGAGCACCATATATTTT
cdr3_aa: CANIPGQGASTIYF

cdr3_length: 13
j_call: TRBJ2-7
clone_size: many
v_call: TRBV10-3
d_call: TRBD2
cdr3_nt: TGTGCCATCTGGACTAGCGGGGAATACGAGCAGTACTTC
cdr3_aa: CAIWTSGEYEQYF

cdr3_length: 18
j_call: TRBJ1-6
clone_size: many
v_call: TRBV9
d_call: NA
cdr3_nt: TGTGCCAGCAGCGTAGACCGAGTCGATGTGACAGGACAATCACCCCTCCACTTT
cdr3_aa: CASSVDRVDVTGQSPLHF

cdr3_length: 11
j_call: TRBJ2-7
clone_size: many
v_call: TRBV2
d_call: NA
cdr3_nt: TGTGCCAGCGAGCGAACCTACGAGCAGTACTTC
cdr3_aa: CASERTYEQYF

cdr3_length: 15
j_call: TRBJ2-6
clone_size: NA
v_call: TRBV10-3
d_call: NA
cdr3_nt: TGTGCCAGCACCGGGGCACACTCTGGGGCCAACGTCCTGACTTTC
cdr3_aa: CASTGAHSGANVLTF

cdr3_length: 15
j_call: TRBJ2-6
clone_size: many
v_call: TRBV9
d_call: NA
cdr3_nt: TGTGCCAGCAGCGTAGTCGGGGCTGGGGCCAACGTCCTGACTTTC
cdr3_aa: CASSVVGAGANVLTF

cdr3_length: 12
j_call: TRBJ1-1
clone_size: many
v_call: TRBV20-1
d_call: NA
cdr3_nt: TGCAGTGCTACCCCCTCGGTCCATGAAGCTTTCTTT
cdr3_aa: CSATPSVHEAFF

cdr3_length: 12
j_call: TRBJ2-2
clone_size: many
v_call: TRBV10-3
d_call: NA
cdr3_nt: TGTGCCAGTATGAGGGGCACCGGGGAGCTGTTTTTT
cdr3_aa: CASMRGTGELFF

cdr3_length: 15
j_call: TRBJ1-1
clone_size: few
v_call: TRBV7-2
d_call: TRBD1
cdr3_nt: TGTGCCAGCAGCTTCCCGTGGGACAGGGGGGCTGAAGCTTTCTTT
cdr3_aa: CASSFPWDRGAEAFF